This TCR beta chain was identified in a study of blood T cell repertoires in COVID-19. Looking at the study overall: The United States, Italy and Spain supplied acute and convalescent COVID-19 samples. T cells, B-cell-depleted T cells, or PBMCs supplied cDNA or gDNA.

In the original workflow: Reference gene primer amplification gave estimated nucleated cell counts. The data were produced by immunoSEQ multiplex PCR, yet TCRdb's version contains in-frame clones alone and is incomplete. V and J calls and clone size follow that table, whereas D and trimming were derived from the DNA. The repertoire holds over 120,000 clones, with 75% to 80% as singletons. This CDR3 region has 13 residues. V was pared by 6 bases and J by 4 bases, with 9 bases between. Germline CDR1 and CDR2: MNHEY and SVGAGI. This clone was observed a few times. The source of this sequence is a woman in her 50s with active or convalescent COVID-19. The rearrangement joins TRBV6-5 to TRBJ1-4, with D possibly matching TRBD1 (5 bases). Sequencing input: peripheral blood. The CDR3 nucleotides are TGTGCCAGCAGACGACAGATTAATGAAAAACTGTTTTTT. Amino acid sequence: CASRRQINEKLFF.